The 17 T cell receptor beta chains in this list originate from one sample, sequenced in a study of T cells expressing NK-cell markers. TCRdb re-called the 5' RACE reads and gives one entry per CDR3 protein, without DNA. This sample lists 440,000 or so distinct CDR3 sequences; its ten largest clones have about 7.3%. Sample: blood T cells: a sorted CD56 or NKG2C T cell subset, CD4+ or CD8+ T cells, or bulk PBMC T cells (not recorded which). These receptors all stem from a woman aged 18 to 75 in good health.

The chain joins TRBV19 to TRBJ1-5; TCRdb reports TRBD1, a call that lacks DNA to check it against. CDR3 length: 13 amino acids. Germline V gives CDR1 LNHDA, CDR2 SQIVND (reference sequence). CDR3 residues: CASRDRGWQPQHF. Filled out from reference TRBV19 and TRBJ1-5, the complete variable domain reads DGGITQSPKYLFRKEGQNVTLSCEQNLNHDAMYWYRQDPGQGLRLIYYSQIVNDFQKGDIAEGYSVSREKKESFPLTVTSAQKNPTAFYLCASRDRGWQPQHFGDGTRLSIL.

This chain uses TRBV12-3 or TRBV12-4 with TRBJ2-5. The CDR3 runs to 12 residues. CDR3 loop: CASSSPLGTQYF.

This sequence joins TRBV10-3 and TRBJ2-7. Germline CDR1 is ENHRY and CDR2 is SYGVKD. The CDR3 totals 11 residues. CDR3: CAIGLSYEQYF.

V gene TRBV5-1 combines with J gene TRBJ2-7; TCRdb selects TRBD2, and the lack of DNA leaves this call unchecked. CDR3 length: 15 residues. CDR1 and CDR2 (germline): SGHRS, YFSETQ. CDR3 residues: CASSLMSGRSREQYF.

V gene TRBV5-1 combines with J gene TRBJ2-7; the TCRdb D gene call, TRBD1, has no DNA to confirm it. The germline V gene has CDR1 SGHRS and CDR2 YFSETQ. The CDR3 length is 14 residues. The CDR3 loop is CASHRAGIDYEQYF.

The V call is TRBV7-3, the J call TRBJ2-1. The CDR3 has 13 residues. From germline, CDR1 is SGHTA and CDR2 FQGTGA. CDR3: CASSPRPPLEQFF.

V and J are TRBV5-5 and TRBJ2-4; TCRdb names TRBD2, which stays unverified in the absence of DNA. The CDR3 contains 18 residues. Germline lookup yields CDR1 SGHKS and CDR2 YYEKEE (reference sequence). CDR3 in amino acids: CASSSRPGTSGRPYIQYF.

The J gene is TRBJ1-3, the V gene TRBV4-2. CDR1 is LGHNA and CDR2 is YNFKEQ in the germline V gene. The CDR3 covers 16 residues. CDR3 region: CASSPLPEGSGNTIYF.

This chain connects TRBV7-9 to TRBJ2-7; absent DNA, TCRdb's TRBD2 call cannot be checked. This CDR3 is 12 amino acids long. Germline V CDR1 and CDR2: SEHNR, FQNEAQ (reference sequence). CDR3 sequence reads: CASSDPPYEQYF.

This rearrangement joins TRBV29-1 to TRBJ2-2; TCRdb selects TRBD1, and the lack of DNA leaves this call unchecked. This CDR3 contains 15 residues. Germline-derived CDR1 and CDR2 are SQVTM and ANQGSEA. The CDR3: CSVELGQVFTGELFF.

J is TRBJ1-2 and V is TRBV20-1; with no DNA, the TCRdb D assignment of TRBD1 cannot be verified. CDR1 and CDR2 from the germline V gene are DFQATT and SNEGSKA (reference sequence). This CDR3 contains 14 residues. CDR3 loop: CSARHPTGDYGYTF.

The chain has TRBV6-2 or TRBV6-3 and TRBJ2-1; the D call of TRBD1 rests on TCRdb alone, since no DNA is present to check it. Germline CDR1 reads MNHEY; CDR2 reads SVGEGT. The CDR3 is 14 residues long. CDR3 amino acids: CASTNRGGGDEQFF.

V gene TRBV5-5 combines with J gene TRBJ1-1; TCRdb's D call of TRBD1 is untestable without DNA. The germline CDR1 and CDR2 sequences are SGHKS and YYEKEE (reference sequence). The CDR3 length is 14 residues. This chain's CDR3 is CASSSRQGGTEAFF.

This chain joins TRBV20-1 and TRBJ2-5; the TRBD1 assignment by TCRdb is unverifiable without DNA. The CDR3 has 12 residues. Germline V gives CDR1 DFQATT, CDR2 SNEGSKA (reference sequence). CDR3 in amino acids: CSADRSKETQYF.

The chain employs TRBV10-3 and TRBJ2-7; lacking DNA, the TRBD2 call made by TCRdb goes unchecked. The CDR3 totals 15 residues. Germline loops: CDR1 ENHRY, CDR2 SYGVKD. CDR3 loop: CAISESGLAGGEQYF.

This CDR3 reads CASSGGATEAFF. The V call is TRBV9, the J call TRBJ1-1; with no DNA, the TCRdb D assignment of TRBD1 cannot be verified. Germline CDR1 and CDR2: SGDLS and YYNGEE. This CDR3 is 12 amino acids long.

This chain joins TRBV6-5 and TRBJ1-1. This CDR3 has 15 residues. Germline V gene sequence: CDR1 MNHEY, CDR2 SVGAGI. CDR3 sequence: CASSYLPTVNTEAFF.